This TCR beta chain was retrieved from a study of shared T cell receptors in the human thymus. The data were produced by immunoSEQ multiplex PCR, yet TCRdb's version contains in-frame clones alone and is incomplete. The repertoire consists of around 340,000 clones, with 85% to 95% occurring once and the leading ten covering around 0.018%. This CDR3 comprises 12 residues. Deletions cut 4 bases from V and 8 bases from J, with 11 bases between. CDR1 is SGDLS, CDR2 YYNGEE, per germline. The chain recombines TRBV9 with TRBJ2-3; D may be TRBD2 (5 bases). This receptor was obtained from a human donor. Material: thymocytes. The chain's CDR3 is CASSQNEGTQYF. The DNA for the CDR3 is TGTGCCAGCAGCCAAAATGAGGGTACGCAGTATTTT.